This is a list of T cell receptor beta chains from one sample in a study of cytomegalovirus exposure and HLA in healthy donors. Libraries were prepared by immunoSEQ multiplex PCR; TCRdb keeps only in-frame clonotypes and omits some of them. The profile shows 55,000 to 70,000 clones, 75% to 90% of them singletons. Sample: PBMCs. The source of these receptors is a woman aged 35 to 49 in good health and CMV-seronegative. Both conserved end residues are part of each CDR3. D genes are given only for firm matches. The size field is filled for only some rows; it gives once, few, many or a size class.

abundance,v_gene,j_gene,d_gene,CDR3aa,CDR3nt
NA,TRBV18,TRBJ1-4,TRBD1,CASSSTGGNEKLFF,TGTGCCAGCTCATCGACAGGGGGGAATGAAAAACTGTTTTTT
once,TRBV6-1,TRBJ1-1,NA,CASRWEGEAFF,TGTGCCAGCCGATGGGAGGGTGAAGCTTTCTTT
NA,TRBV6-1,TRBJ1-5,TRBD1,CASSEPDRRGQPQHF,TGTGCCAGCAGTGAACCGGACAGGAGAGGGCAGCCCCAGCATTTT
once,TRBV10-3,TRBJ1-1,TRBD1,CAISARTGGFGTEAFF,TGTGCCATCAGTGCCCGGACAGGGGGCTTCGGCACTGAAGCTTTCTTT
NA,TRBV9,TRBJ1-2,NA,CASSPRGLTNYGYTF,TGTGCCAGCAGCCCTCGAGGGTTGACTAACTATGGCTACACCTTC
NA,TRBV6-5,TRBJ1-1,TRBD1,CASSLTLGQSSGAFF,TGTGCCAGCAGTTTAACCTTGGGACAGTCCTCTGGGGCTTTCTTT
NA,TRBV9,TRBJ2-3,TRBD2,CASSVGLAGNTDAQYF,TGTGCCAGCAGCGTCGGACTAGCGGGAAACACAGATGCGCAGTATTTT
NA,TRBV9,TRBJ1-4,NA,CASSVGKAYNEKLFF,TGTGCCAGCAGCGTAGGTAAAGCCTATAATGAAAAACTGTTTTTT
few,TRBV19,TRBJ2-2,TRBD2,CASSGLAGRENTGELFF,TGTGCCAGTAGCGGACTAGCGGGGAGGGAGAACACCGGGGAGCTGTTTTTT
few,TRBV27,TRBJ1-3,NA,CASSFEYSSPAHTIYF,TGTGCCAGCAGTTTTGAGTATAGCTCGCCGGCGCACACCATATATTTT
NA,TRBV5-1,TRBJ1-1,TRBD1,CASSVGDRGENTEAFF,TGCGCCAGCAGCGTTGGGGACAGGGGTGAGAACACTGAAGCTTTCTTT
NA,TRBV5-1,TRBJ1-4,NA,CASSLGADEKLFF,TGCGCCAGCAGCCTGGGTGCGGATGAAAAACTGTTTTTT
NA,TRBV19,TRBJ2-3,NA,CASSGGSAQYF,TGTGCCAGTAGTGGCGGAAGCGCGCAGTATTTT
NA,TRBV5-1,TRBJ2-3,NA,CASSPSSSTDTQYF,TGCGCCAGCAGCCCTAGCTCCAGCACAGATACGCAGTATTTT
NA,TRBV7-6,TRBJ2-1,NA,CASSFSGSSYNEQFF,TGTGCCAGCAGCTTTAGCGGAAGCTCCTACAATGAGCAGTTCTTC
NA,TRBV5-1,TRBJ2-5,NA,CASSLSGRPKNQETQYF,TGCGCCAGCAGCTTGTCTGGGCGTCCTAAGAACCAAGAGACCCAGTACTTC
NA,TRBV5-6,TRBJ1-3,NA,CASTIGGRTHYGSGNTIYF,TGTGCCAGCACGATCGGGGGTCGGACCCATTATGGTTCTGGAAACACCATATATTTT
NA,TRBV9,TRBJ2-7,TRBD2,CASSEPSAGGPPEQYF,TGTGCCAGCAGCGAGCCGTCGGCGGGAGGGCCGCCCGAGCAGTACTTC
once,TRBV5-6,TRBJ1-5,NA,CASSLRGNNQPQHF,TGTGCCAGCAGCCTGCGGGGAAACAATCAGCCCCAGCATTTT
once,TRBV6-6,TRBJ2-7,TRBD1,CASREKGQGGYEQYF,TGTGCCAGCAGAGAAAAGGGACAGGGGGGCTACGAGCAGTACTTC
NA,TRBV7-9,TRBJ2-5,TRBD2,CASSPRTSGPQYF,TGTGCCAGCAGCCCGCGGACTAGCGGTCCCCAGTACTTC
NA,TRBV6-5,TRBJ2-1,TRBD2,CASSRTSGEYNEQFF,TGTGCCAGCAGCCGGACTAGCGGAGAATACAATGAGCAGTTCTTC
few,TRBV28,TRBJ2-3,NA,CASSLLSAGKQYF,TGTGCCAGCAGTTTGCTGTCGGCAGGGAAGCAGTATTTT
NA,TRBV15,TRBJ2-1,TRBD2,CATSGSGLAGENEQFF,TGTGCCACCAGCGGCAGTGGACTAGCGGGAGAGAATGAGCAGTTCTTC
NA,TRBV5-4,TRBJ2-6,NA,CASSSRSQGSSGANVLTF,TGTGCCAGCAGCTCTCGGAGCCAAGGGAGCTCTGGGGCCAACGTCCTGACTTTC
NA,TRBV2,TRBJ2-3,NA,CASRDLPEGADTQYF,TGTGCCAGCAGGGACCTCCCCGAGGGCGCAGATACGCAGTATTTT
NA,TRBV5-6,TRBJ2-7,TRBD2,CASRTSGENYEQYF,TGTGCCAGCAGGACTAGCGGAGAAAACTACGAGCAGTACTTC
NA,TRBV6-1,TRBJ1-5,NA,CASTRVGNQPQHF,TGTGCCAGCACCAGGGTGGGGAATCAGCCCCAGCATTTT
NA,TRBV28,TRBJ2-5,TRBD1,CASSSGQHQETQYF,TGTGCCAGCAGTTCGGGACAGCACCAAGAGACCCAGTACTTC
NA,TRBV2,TRBJ1-2,TRBD1,CASRGTGGYGYTF,TGTGCCAGCAGGGGGACAGGGGGCTATGGCTACACCTTC
few,TRBV13,TRBJ1-3,NA,CASSLTSRGGSGNTIYF,TGTGCCAGCAGCTTAACCTCCCGGGGGGGATCTGGAAACACCATATATTTT
NA,TRBV5-6,TRBJ1-2,NA,CASNKQDIFNYGYTF,TGTGCCAGCAACAAACAGGACATCTTCAACTATGGCTACACCTTC
NA,TRBV6-6,TRBJ2-4,TRBD2,CASSYGTSGPAIQYF,TGTGCCAGCAGTTACGGGACTAGCGGCCCAGCCATTCAGTACTTC
once,TRBV6-5,TRBJ1-1,NA,CASSYTGKGTEAFF,TGTGCCAGCAGTTATACAGGGAAGGGCACTGAAGCTTTCTTT
NA,TRBV5-1,TRBJ2-7,TRBD2,CASTSLEGRDYEQYF,TGCGCCAGCACCTCCTTGGAAGGGAGGGACTACGAGCAGTACTTC
NA,TRBV6-4,TRBJ2-5,TRBD2,CAGPNKLRLAGDQETQYF,TGTGCCGGCCCGAACAAATTGAGACTAGCGGGAGACCAAGAGACCCAGTACTTC
NA,TRBV29-1,TRBJ1-2,NA,CSVEGQGSYTF,TGCAGCGTTGAAGGGCAGGGGAGCTACACCTTC
NA,TRBV6-1,TRBJ1-1,NA,CASRIMNTEAFF,TGTGCCAGCAGAATAATGAACACTGAAGCTTTCTTT
NA,TRBV29-1,TRBJ2-3,NA,CSVERGHRTDTQYF,TGCAGCGTCGAAAGGGGACATCGCACAGATACGCAGTATTTT